These 7 T cell receptor beta chains share one sample of origin, sequenced in a study of CD8+ T cells in alopecia areata. RNA, once extracted, was reverse transcribed into cDNA for use as the sequencing template. Data came from immunoSEQ multiplex PCR; TCRdb stores just in-frame clones and leaves some out. The table has a few hundred thousand clones, roughly two fifths seen once. The treatment here: oral pan-JAK inhibitor, 5-10 mg twice daily. The sequences come from CD4+ T cells sorted from blood, collected between weeks 30 and 35, from a patient treated with tofacitinib. The origin of the receptors is a human donor with alopecia areata.

The chain employs TRBV2 and TRBJ2-7; 9 nucleotides match TRBD2. CDR1 and CDR2 from the germline V gene are SNHLY and FYNNEI. This CDR3 comprises 16 residues. Germline trimming cut 6 bases from V and 4 bases from J; bases unmatched to any gene: 13. CDR3: CASSIDPSGATYEQYF. CDR3 bases: TGTGCCAGCAGCATAGACCCTAGCGGGGCGACTTACGAGCAGTACTTC.

Turning to this clone: Sequence at one end of the junction differs from germline and may be a read error. This CDR3 is also generated by other DNA sequences in the sample. V and J are TRBV29-1 and TRBJ1-1; no clear D gene. CDR1 SQVTM and CDR2 ANQGSEA come from the germline V gene. The length of the CDR3 is 15 residues. The CDR3 nucleotides are TGCAGCGTTGAATATCGACGGGCCCAGAACACCGAAGCTTTCTTT. This sequence encodes CSVEYRRAQNTEAFF.

The genes are TRBV5-1 and TRBJ1-2; possible D gene TRBD1, 5 bases. There are 14 residues in the CDR3. Germline CDR1 and CDR2: SGHRS and YFSETQ. V lost 4 bases, J lost 5 bases, and 15 bases lay in between. The CDR3 spells CASSLVGDKYGYTF. DNA for the CDR3: TGCGCCAGCAGCCTCGTGGGGGATAAGTATGGCTACACCTTC.

V gene TRBV30 combines with J gene TRBJ2-1; the D gene is possibly TRBD2 (6 bases). The CDR3 length is 15 residues. Per germline, CDR1 GTSNPN and CDR2 SVGIG (reference sequence). The germline V and J ends were trimmed by 0 bases and 4 bases, with 13 bases remaining between them. The CDR3 DNA follows: TGTGCCTGGAGTGTGGGCGGGGTAAAATACAATGAGCAGTTCTTC. It yields the protein CAWSVGGVKYNEQFF.

The CDR3 spells CASSQDTQVYGYTF. The DNA for the CDR3 is TGCGCCAGCAGCCAAGATACCCAGGTCTATGGCTACACCTTC. The chain links TRBV4-1 to TRBJ1-2; D gene ambiguous. This CDR3 has 14 amino acids. With 0 bases removed from V and 4 bases from J, the gap between germline ends came to 9 bases. Germline values: CDR1 MGHRA, CDR2 YSYEKL.

This chain's CDR3 is CASSPGTPDNEQFF. As DNA, the CDR3 is TGCGCCAGCAGCCCGGGGACGCCGGACAATGAGCAGTTCTTC. This chain uses TRBV5-1 with TRBJ2-1, with D perhaps matching TRBD1 or TRBD2 (5 bases each). CDR1 is SGHRS, CDR2 YFSETQ, per germline. The CDR3 contains 14 residues. V was shortened by 4 bases and J by 5 bases, with 13 bases between the two germline ends.

The rearrangement uses TRBV7-9 and TRBJ2-3; D is possibly TRBD1 (6 bases). V lost 4 bases to trimming and J lost 6 bases, with 17 bases between them. This CDR3 region has 15 residues. Germline V CDR1 and CDR2: SEHNR, FQNEAQ (reference sequence). The CDR3: CASSSQGTGLDTQYF. The DNA for the CDR3 is TGTGCCAGCAGCTCCCAGGGAACAGGGTTGGATACGCAGTATTTT.